Following are 28 T cell receptor beta chains from one sample sequenced in a study of regulatory T cells in long-lasting Graves disease. Documented time point: persistent/refractory GD, antithyroid drugs over 5 years with positive TRAb. RNA isolated from PBMCs was used to make the TCR library. Libraries of TCR beta came from iRepertoire HTBI primers plus Arm-PCR of CDR3 regions. TCRdb ran MiXCR on the multiplex PCR reads and lists one entry per CDR3 protein. The table lists 500,000 to 700,000 distinct CDR3 sequences, 30% of them singletons. The source material was peripheral blood mononuclear cells (PBMCs), sampled when the disease was refractory, from a patient treated with antithyroid drugs. All receptors come from a female donor with Graves disease.

There are many counts of this clonotype. This chain uses TRBV12-3 or TRBV12-4 with TRBJ1-5; D is ambiguous. The CDR3 is 15 residues long. Deletions cut 3 bases from V and 0 bases from J, with 9 bases between. Here the CDR3 DNA reads TGTGCCAGCAGTTTTACGGTTAATAGCAATCAGCCCCAGCATTTT. Translated: CASSFTVNSNQPQHF.

This clonotype was observed a handful of times. The J gene is TRBJ1-5, the V gene TRBV7-2; D remains unclear. Deletions cut 5 bases from V and 3 bases from J, with 11 bases between. CDR1 SGHTA and CDR2 FQGNSA come from the germline V gene. The CDR3 covers 14 residues. This chain's CDR3 is CASSDGRINQPQHF. The CDR3, as DNA: TGTGCCAGCAGCGACGGGAGGATCAATCAGCCCCAGCATTTT.

The chain is built from TRBV11-2 and TRBJ2-6; D is possibly TRBD2 (6 bases). This CDR3 is 17 amino acids long. From germline, CDR1 is SGHAT and CDR2 FQNNGV. The V end was cut by 1 base, the J end by 1 base, with 11 bases between. CDR3 loop: CASSLVAGISGANVLTF. CDR3 nucleotide sequence: TGTGCCAGCAGCTTAGTGGCGGGAATTTCTGGGGCCAACGTCCTGACTTTC.

This clonotype came up a few times. The chain couples TRBV3-1 to TRBJ1-2; D gene ambiguous. V was shortened by 2 bases and J by 10 bases, with 14 bases between the two germline ends. The CDR3 consists of 13 residues. Germline assignment: CDR1 LGHDT and CDR2 YNNKEL (reference sequence). In DNA, the CDR3 is TGTGCCAGCAGCCAAAAGGGAAGGGAGCCCTACACCTTC. This encodes CASSQKGREPYTF.

This clonotype was counted only a few times. The chain carries TRBV12-3 or TRBV12-4 and TRBJ1-5; the D gene is possibly TRBD1 (6 bases). V was cut by 3 bases and J by 3 bases, with 12 bases left in between. CDR3 length equals 15 residues. The CDR3 sequence is CASSFARGNNQPQHF. In DNA form, the CDR3 reads TGTGCCAGCAGTTTCGCCAGGGGAAACAATCAGCCCCAGCATTTT.

On this clonotype itself: The junction departs from the called germline gene at one end, perhaps through a read error. The rearrangement links TRBV5-4 to TRBJ2-7, with D perhaps matching TRBD2 (5 bases). Per the germline V gene, CDR1 is SGHNT and CDR2 is YYREEE (reference sequence). This CDR3 contains 13 residues. The CDR3: CASSSAAAPMRDF. As DNA, the CDR3 is TGTGCCAGCAGCTCGGCAGCGGCCCCAATGCGGGACTTC.

There are many counts of this clonotype. V gene TRBV11-2 combines with J gene TRBJ2-2, with D perhaps matching TRBD2 (5 bases). Trimming pared 5 bases from V and 2 bases from J, leaving 15 bases between. CDR1 SGHAT and CDR2 FQNNGV come from the germline V gene. This CDR3 spans 16 amino acids. Here the CDR3 reads CASSPTSGINTGELFF. CDR3 coding DNA: TGTGCCAGCAGCCCTACTTCGGGAATCAACACCGGGGAGCTGTTTTTT.

The chain has TRBV19 and TRBJ1-2, with D unclear. Germline V gene sequence: CDR1 LNHDA, CDR2 SQIVND (reference sequence). The CDR3 runs to 14 residues. V was trimmed by 7 bases and J by 8 bases, leaving 20 bases between them. In DNA, the CDR3 is TGTGCCAGTAACCAGGCCGGGTACAAGGGAGGCTACACCTTC. It is translated as CASNQAGYKGGYTF.

This clonotype came up a few times. The chain uses TRBV12-3 or TRBV12-4 and TRBJ1-5, with D uncertain. The CDR3 is made up of 14 amino acids. V was trimmed by 10 bases and J by 7 bases, leaving 20 bases between them. CDR3 coding DNA: TGTGCCATATCGGAGGGATCAGTTCGGCAGCCCCAGCATTTT. It specifies CAISEGSVRQPQHF.

In this sample, this clonotype turned up once. CDR3 DNA: TGTGCCAGCGGGAACCTGGAGCAGTACTTC. Encoded protein: CASGNLEQYF. The chain has TRBV6-2 or TRBV6-3 and TRBJ2-7; D is unresolved. The germline V gene encodes CDR1 MNHEY and CDR2 SVGEGT. The CDR3 runs to 10 residues. V was trimmed by 8 bases and J by 7 bases, leaving 9 bases between them.

The chain is built from TRBV10-3 and TRBJ2-7, with TRBD2 matching 7 bases. Trimming at V came to 4 bases and at J to 5 bases, leaving 8 bases not matched to a gene. The CDR3 covers 14 residues. Germline V lookup: CDR1 ENHRY, CDR2 SYGVKD. CDR3 sequence reads: CAISGAGEVNEQYF. The CDR3 nucleotides are TGTGCCATCAGTGGTGCGGGAGAGGTCAACGAGCAGTACTTC.

In its sample, this clonotype was seen a few times. This rearrangement joins TRBV25-1 to TRBJ1-2, with no clear D. The CDR3 is 14 residues long. V dropped 6 bases and J dropped 7 bases, with 18 bases sitting between them. Germline-derived CDR1 and CDR2 are MGHDK and SYGVNS. The CDR3 coding sequence is TGTGCCAGCAGCTCGAATGCAGGATCGTTTGGCTACACCTTC. The encoded protein is CASSSNAGSFGYTF.

This clonotype occurred many times. CDR3 coding DNA: TGTGCCAGCAGTTTAGAGACGGCGGCCTCCTACACCTTC. This codes for CASSLETAASYTF. The chain employs TRBV12-3 or TRBV12-4 and TRBJ1-2; D is ambiguous. Trimming removed 1 base from V and 10 bases from J, with 13 bases in between. This CDR3 is 13 amino acids long.

CDR3 residues: CASSFSGIQYF. The CDR3 bases are TGCGCCAGCAGCTTCTCAGGGATTCAGTATTTT. The chain recombines TRBV5-1 with TRBJ2-3, with D possibly being TRBD1 (5 bases). Trimming removed 2 bases from V and 12 bases from J, with 10 bases in between. Germline V gives CDR1 SGHRS, CDR2 YFSETQ. This CDR3 spans 11 amino acids.

Only a few counts were recorded for this clonotype. The chain combines TRBV29-1 with TRBJ1-1; D may be TRBD1 (6 bases). CDR3 size: 14 residues. The germline V gene encodes CDR1 SQVTM and CDR2 ANQGSEA. The V end was cut by 3 bases, the J end by 1 base, with 12 bases between. The CDR3 sequence: CSVDPWTENTEAFF. CDR3 DNA: TGCAGCGTTGACCCCTGGACAGAGAACACTGAAGCTTTCTTT.

The chain uses TRBV10-1 and TRBJ2-3; tentatively, D is TRBD2 (6 bases). CDR1 is WNHNN, CDR2 SYGVQD, per germline (reference sequence). V was shortened by 0 bases and J by 4 bases, with 17 bases between the two germline ends. This CDR3 is 17 amino acids long. CDR3 DNA sequence: TGCGCCAGCAGTGAGTCGTGGCGGGCGAGGGAGGCAGATACGCAGTATTTT. Translating it yields CASSESWRAREADTQYF.

The count of this clonotype is one. The chain employs TRBV2 and TRBJ2-1; D gene uncertain. Germline V gene data show CDR1 as SNHLY and CDR2 as FYNNEI. There are 14 residues in the CDR3. V lost 7 bases, J lost 4 bases, and 14 bases lay in between. The CDR3 loop reads CASKTGTTYNEQFF. CDR3 nucleotides: TGTGCCAGCAAGACCGGCACTACTTACAATGAGCAGTTCTTC. Variable domain in full (rest from reference TRBV2 and TRBJ2-1): EPEVTQTPSHQVTQMGQEVILRCVPISNHLYFYWYRQILGQKVEFLVSFYNNEISEKSEIFDDQFSVERPDGSNFTLKIRSTKLEDSAMYFCASKTGTTYNEQFFGPGTRLTVL.

Comment on this clonotype: At one end the junction does not follow the germline gene, possibly because of a read error. The chain recombines TRBV2 with TRBJ1-6, with unresolved D. From germline, CDR1 is SNHLY and CDR2 FYNNEI. The CDR3 contains 17 residues. The CDR3, as DNA: TGTGCCAGCAGTGAAGGCGGCTTCCACCGAGATAATTCACCCCCCCACTTT. Its protein product is CASSEGGFHRDNSPPHF. The full variable domain, in which reference TRBV2 and TRBJ1-6 provide the parts outside the CDR3, is EPEVTQTPSHQVTQMGQEVILRCVPISNHLYFYWYRQILGQKVEFLVSFYNNEISEKSEIFDDQFSVERPDGSNFTLKIRSTKLEDSAMYFCASSEGGFHRDNSPPHFGNGTRLTVT.

V and J are TRBV28 and TRBJ2-7; D is unresolved. This CDR3 is 13 amino acids long. Germline lookup yields CDR1 MDHEN and CDR2 SYDVKM. Trimming left V 8 bases short and J 3 bases short, with 14 bases between. The CDR3 loop is CASAMQDGYEQYF. The CDR3 nucleotides read TGTGCCAGCGCGATGCAGGATGGCTACGAGCAGTACTTC. Combining the CDR3 with reference TRBV28 and TRBJ2-7 gives the whole variable domain DVKVTQSSRYLVKRTGEKVFLECVQDMDHENMFWYRQDPGLGLRLIYFSYDVKMKEKGDIPEGYSVSREKKERFSLILESASTNQTSMYLCASAMQDGYEQYFGPGTRLTVT.

As concerns this clonotype: One junction end disagrees with the germline gene, perhaps due to a read error. The chain employs TRBV15 and TRBJ1-1, with TRBD1 matching over 7 bases. Germline V gives CDR1 LNHNV, CDR2 YYDKDF (reference sequence). This CDR3 has 16 residues. The DNA of the CDR3 is TGTGTCACCAGCAGAACCGGACAGGTAGCTATGCGTGAAGCTTTCTTT. It codes for CVTSRTGQVAMREAFF.

This clonotype was detected ten times or more. CDR3 sequence (DNA): TGTGCCAGCAGCTTAGCCGGGACAGGGGATGGCTACACCTTC. Encoded protein: CASSLAGTGDGYTF. The chain has TRBV11-2 and TRBJ1-2; TRBD1 aligns across 10 bases. The V gene end was trimmed by 1 base and the J gene end by 6 bases; junction bases not matched to a gene: 2. Germline CDR1 reads SGHAT; CDR2 reads FQNNGV. This CDR3 has 14 amino acids.

V gene TRBV7-3 combines with J gene TRBJ2-5; 8 bases agree with TRBD2. CDR1 SGHTA and CDR2 FQGTGA come from the germline V gene. The V gene end was trimmed by 5 bases and the J gene end by 2 bases; junction bases not matched to a gene: 7. The CDR3 runs 15 residues. The CDR3 is CASSLQLAAQETQYF. The CDR3 DNA follows: TGTGCCAGCAGCCTTCAACTAGCGGCACAAGAGACCCAGTACTTC.

The chain combines TRBV5-1 with TRBJ1-1, with a weak D call TRBD1 (6 bases). Per germline, CDR1 SGHRS and CDR2 YFSETQ. Trimming removed 0 bases from V and 0 bases from J, with 12 bases in between. There are 16 residues in the CDR3. DNA for the CDR3: TGCGCCAGCAGCTTGGGACTACAGGGACTGAACACTGAAGCTTTCTTT. Amino acids: CASSLGLQGLNTEAFF.

This chain joins TRBV5-1 and TRBJ2-7; D is undetermined. V lost 1 base and J lost 5, with 4 bases in between. Germline CDR1 is SGHRS and CDR2 is YFSETQ. CDR3 size: 11 residues. CDR3: CASSLIDEQYF. The CDR3 bases are TGCGCCAGCAGCTTGATAGACGAGCAGTACTTC.

Comments on this clonotype: The junction does not match germline at one end; this may be a read error. J is TRBJ2-7 and V is TRBV2, with TRBD2 as a possible D gene (5 bases). The CDR3 covers 15 residues. Germline lookup yields CDR1 SNHLY and CDR2 FYNNEI. CDR3 bases: TGTGCCAGCAGTGAATTTGCGGGCCGGGTTGACGAGCAGTGCTTC. As protein: CASSEFAGRVDEQCF. Full variable domain (outside the CDR3, taken from reference TRBV2 and TRBJ2-7): EPEVTQTPSHQVTQMGQEVILRCVPISNHLYFYWYRQILGQKVEFLVSFYNNEISEKSEIFDDQFSVERPDGSNFTLKIRSTKLEDSAMYFCASSEFAGRVDEQCFGPGTRLTVT.

The rearrangement joins TRBV6-1 to TRBJ2-5; 13 bases are a match to TRBD2. Per the germline V gene, CDR1 is MNHNS and CDR2 is SASEGT. With V trimmed by 6 bases and J by 2 bases, 6 bases remained unmatched. The CDR3 consists of 16 residues. CDR3 residues: CASREGLAGPQETQYF. The CDR3 DNA follows: TGTGCCAGCAGGGAGGGACTAGCGGGACCTCAAGAGACCCAGTACTTC.

CDR3 amino acids: CASSSDGTGPKLFF. DNA of the CDR3: TGCGCCAGCAGCTCTGATGGGACAGGCCCAAAACTGTTTTTT. This chain links TRBV5-1 with TRBJ1-4; 8 nucleotides align to TRBD1. Germline V lookup: CDR1 SGHRS, CDR2 YFSETQ. Trimming took 3 bases from V and 10 from J; bases not matched to a gene: 8. CDR3 length: 14 residues. Full variable domain (missing parts from reference TRBV5-1 and TRBJ1-4): KAGVTQTPRYLIKTRGQQVTLSCSPISGHRSVSWYQQTPGQGLQFLFEYFSETQRNKGNFPGRFSGRQFSNSRSEMNVSTLELGDSALYLCASSSDGTGPKLFFGSGTQLSVL.

The chain carries TRBV28 and TRBJ1-1; D might be TRBD1 (6 bases). The CDR3 runs 12 residues. Germline loops: CDR1 MDHEN, CDR2 SYDVKM. The germline V and J ends were trimmed by 6 bases and 5 bases, with 10 bases remaining between them. CDR3 bases: TGTGCCAGCAGGCTCAGGGGAACTGAAGCTTTCTTT. Translated, it gives CASRLRGTEAFF.